The 23 T cell receptor beta chains reported below all come from one sample, sequenced in a study of blood T cell repertoires in COVID-19. Assay: immunoSEQ multiplex PCR; the TCRdb copy retains only in-frame clones and omits some. The data show around 94,000 clones, 75% to 90% seen once. Sequenced: peripheral blood. The receptors come from a woman in her forties or fifties with COVID-19, enrolled during active disease.

In its sample, this clone was seen a few times. This CDR3 reads CASSLVSSYEQYF. CDR3 DNA: TGTGCCAGCAGTTTGGTCAGCTCCTACGAGCAGTACTTC. V is TRBV12-3 or TRBV12-4 and J is TRBJ2-7; no clear D gene. The CDR3 extends over 13 amino acids. Trimming stripped 3 bases from V and 0 bases from J, with 6 bases between.

The genes are TRBV30 and TRBJ1-6; 12 bases match TRBD1. The CDR3 spans 15 residues. Per the germline V gene, CDR1 is GTSNPN and CDR2 is SVGIG (reference sequence). V shed 4 bases, J shed 10 bases, and the junction held 8 bases outside the gene matches. The CDR3 nucleotides read TGTGCCTGGAACTCGGGACAGGGGGCAGGGTCACCCCTCCACTTT. Residues: CAWNSGQGAGSPLHF.

Written as DNA, the CDR3 is TGTGCCAGCACCCTTAGACTAGCGGGGGGACACGAGCAGTACTTC. Its protein product is CASTLRLAGGHEQYF. The chain links TRBV6-5 to TRBJ2-7, with TRBD2 matching 13 bases. The trim removed 7 bases at V and 5 bases at J, leaving 8 bases unmatched. This CDR3 comprises 15 residues. CDR1 MNHEY and CDR2 SVGAGI come from the germline V gene.

The chain joins TRBV5-1 to TRBJ1-1, with D tentatively TRBD1 (6 bases). CDR1 SGHRS and CDR2 YFSETQ come from the germline V gene. Trimming removed 5 bases at V and 4 bases at J, with 15 bases between. CDR3 size: 14 residues. The CDR3 sequence: CASRFNREGTEAFF. The CDR3 bases are TGCGCCAGCAGGTTCAACAGGGAGGGCACTGAAGCTTTCTTT.

This clone was detected once. In DNA form, the CDR3 reads TGCGCCAGCAGCATCAGGGAGGGATTCTACGAGCAGTACTTC. Its protein product is CASSIREGFYEQYF. The chain recombines TRBV5-1 with TRBJ2-7; TRBD2 matches 7 bases. Germline V CDR1 and CDR2: SGHRS, YFSETQ. The CDR3 contains 14 residues. The J segment lost 3 bases and the V segment lost 4 bases, leaving 7 bases of the junction unmatched.

This chain joins TRBV7-9 and TRBJ2-1, with D possibly matching TRBD2 (5 bases). In germline, CDR1 is SEHNR, CDR2 FQNEAQ (reference sequence). The CDR3 totals 16 residues. Trimming stripped 5 bases from V and 0 bases from J, with 14 bases between. Here the CDR3 reads CASSRTLLSSYNEQFF. The CDR3, as DNA: TGTGCCAGCAGCCGGACTCTACTTAGCTCCTACAATGAGCAGTTCTTC.

The rearrangement uses TRBV9 and TRBJ2-1; 10 positions agree with TRBD2. Losses at the gene ends were 2 bases for V and 6 bases for J; bases not matched to a gene: 2. CDR1 is SGDLS, CDR2 YYNGEE, per germline. The CDR3 covers 14 residues. CDR3 DNA sequence: TGTGCCAGCAGCGTTAGCGGGGGGCTCAATGAGCAGTTCTTC. Encoded protein: CASSVSGGLNEQFF.

The chain recombines TRBV6-5 with TRBJ1-1; D is unresolved. Trimming removed 7 bases from V and 5 bases from J, with 14 bases in between. The CDR3 covers 13 residues. Germline loops: CDR1 MNHEY, CDR2 SVGAGI. The CDR3 spells CASTQIGGTEAFF. For the CDR3, the DNA is TGTGCCAGCACCCAGATAGGCGGGACTGAAGCTTTCTTT.

The count of this clone is one. V gene TRBV7-9 combines with J gene TRBJ2-7; D is ambiguous. Germline assignment: CDR1 SEHNR and CDR2 FQNEAQ (reference sequence). CDR3 length: 12 residues. Trimming took 6 bases from V and 0 from J, leaving 6 bases between them. This CDR3 is CASSSYSYEQYF. The CDR3 coding sequence is TGTGCCAGCAGTTCGTACTCCTACGAGCAGTACTTC.

This clone has a handful of counts. The gene calls are TRBV2 and TRBJ1-6; unclear D gene. The ends were cut back, 0 bases at V and 3 bases at J, with 9 bases in the middle. Per germline, CDR1 SNHLY and CDR2 FYNNEI. This CDR3 comprises 16 residues. CDR3 protein: CASSEARTSYNSPLHF. In DNA, the CDR3 is TGTGCCAGCAGTGAAGCTCGCACGAGCTATAATTCACCCCTCCACTTT. Combining the CDR3 with reference TRBV2 and TRBJ1-6 gives the whole variable domain EPEVTQTPSHQVTQMGQEVILRCVPISNHLYFYWYRQILGQKVEFLVSFYNNEISEKSEIFDDQFSVERPDGSNFTLKIRSTKLEDSAMYFCASSEARTSYNSPLHFGNGTRLTVT.

The rearrangement joins TRBV20-1 to TRBJ2-1; 10 nucleotides align to TRBD2. The CDR3 is made up of 14 amino acids. Germline values: CDR1 DFQATT, CDR2 SNEGSKA (reference sequence). With V trimmed by 3 bases and J by 9 bases, 8 bases remained unmatched. The CDR3 DNA follows: TGCAGTGCTAGTGAGCGGGGGGGCCTCCGTGAGCAGTTCTTC. It encodes CSASERGGLREQFF.

This rearrangement joins TRBV6-6 to TRBJ1-6; TRBD1 aligns across 10 bases. V was clipped by 5 bases and J by 7 bases; unmatched bases: 8. This CDR3 is built from 16 residues. In germline, CDR1 is MNHNY, CDR2 SVGAGI (reference sequence). The CDR3 DNA sequence: TGTGCCAGCAGTGCGGACAGGGGGTTGCAAAATTCACCCCTCCACTTT. It yields the protein CASSADRGLQNSPLHF.

The V and J genes are TRBV2 and TRBJ2-3; D is perhaps TRBD1 (5 bases). V was cut by 7 bases and J by 3 bases, with 14 bases left in between. CDR1 and CDR2 from the germline V gene are SNHLY and FYNNEI. CDR3 length: 14 residues. CDR3 coding DNA: TGTGCCAGCAACCTCAGGGTCGTAACAGATACGCAGTATTTT. Its protein is CASNLRVVTDTQYF.

The chain couples TRBV5-4 to TRBJ2-1, with 7 bases that match TRBD2. The germline CDR1 and CDR2 sequences are SGHNT and YYREEE (reference sequence). V shed 4 bases, J shed 0 bases, and the junction held 4 bases outside the gene matches. This CDR3 has 15 amino acids. Written as DNA, the CDR3 is TGTGCCAGCAGCGCCGGGGGGAGCTCCTACAATGAGCAGTTCTTC. Translating it yields CASSAGGSSYNEQFF.

The chain links TRBV28 to TRBJ1-3, with D possibly being TRBD1 (5 bases). This CDR3 is built from 17 residues. V dropped 4 bases and J dropped 0 bases, with 16 bases sitting between them. The germline CDR1 and CDR2 sequences are MDHEN and SYDVKM. The CDR3 sequence: CASSSVLDRNSGNTIYF. In DNA, the CDR3 is TGTGCCAGCAGTTCCGTCCTTGACAGAAACTCTGGAAACACCATATATTTT.

The V call is TRBV5-1, the J call TRBJ1-4, with D possibly TRBD1 on 5 matching bases. CDR1 is SGHRS, CDR2 YFSETQ, per germline. This CDR3 is 16 amino acids long. V was cut by 0 bases and J by 0 bases, with 9 bases left in between. The CDR3 sequence is CASSLAGPSTNEKLFF. The CDR3 coding sequence is TGCGCCAGCAGCTTGGCAGGGCCCTCAACTAATGAAAAACTGTTTTTT.

The chain recombines TRBV3-1 (or the pseudogene TRBV3-2) with TRBJ1-4; 9 nucleotides match TRBD1. Trimming at V came to 7 bases and at J to 8 bases, leaving 8 bases not matched to a gene. Germline CDR1 LGHDT, CDR2 YNNKEL (reference sequence). The CDR3 length is 14 residues. CDR3 sequence reads: CASNPGTGWEKLFF. DNA for the CDR3: TGTGCCAGCAACCCCGGGACAGGGTGGGAAAAACTGTTTTTT.

The chain combines TRBV7-3 with TRBJ2-1, with 10 nucleotides matching TRBD2. V was pared by 4 bases and J by 8 bases, with 17 bases of the junction left unmatched. This CDR3 is 18 amino acids long. Germline CDR1 reads SGHTA; CDR2 reads FQGTGA. CDR3 DNA sequence: TGTGCCAGCAGCTCCGCCCTGAGCGGGGGGGCTCAGTTCGATGAGCAGTTCTTC. Translation: CASSSALSGGAQFDEQFF.

The rearrangement uses TRBV20-1 and TRBJ1-2; TRBD1 matches 7 bases. The J segment lost 6 bases and the V segment lost 6 bases, leaving 4 bases of the junction unmatched. The CDR3 spans 11 residues. The germline CDR1 and CDR2 sequences are DFQATT and SNEGSKA (reference sequence). This CDR3 reads CSAVGQNGYTF. The DNA of the CDR3 is TGCAGTGCCGTGGGACAGAATGGCTACACCTTC.

The chain is built from TRBV5-6 and TRBJ1-2, with TRBD1 matching 8 bases. Germline loops: CDR1 SGHDT, CDR2 YYEEEE. The CDR3 sequence is 14 residues long. J gave up 10 bases and V 4 bases, and 12 bases lay outside the gene matches. The CDR3 loop is CASSPLDKTGDYTF. The CDR3 region has the DNA TGTGCCAGCAGCCCTTTAGATAAGACAGGGGACTACACCTTC.

This clone has a single count. The chain couples TRBV5-1 to TRBJ1-4; the match to TRBD1 covers 10 bases. CDR3 length equals 14 residues. From germline, CDR1 is SGHRS and CDR2 YFSETQ. Germline trimming cut 4 bases from V and 7 bases from J; bases unmatched to any gene: 4. CDR3 region: CASSPGQGGEKLFF. In nucleotides, the CDR3 is TGCGCCAGCAGCCCCGGACAGGGGGGTGAAAAACTGTTTTTT.

The V and J genes are TRBV4-1 and TRBJ2-3; D is uncertain. The ends were cut back, 6 bases at V and 0 bases at J, with 13 bases in the middle. Germline lookup yields CDR1 MGHRA and CDR2 YSYEKL. This CDR3 spans 15 amino acids. DNA of the CDR3: TGCGCCAGCAGGAGGTTTGCGGCTAGCACAGATACGCAGTATTTT. Translating gives CASRRFAASTDTQYF.

This clone has just one count. The rearrangement joins TRBV30 to TRBJ2-7; 7 nucleotides agree with TRBD2. Trimming took 4 bases from V and 2 from J; bases not matched to a gene: 2. The CDR3 is 12 residues long. Germline V CDR1 and CDR2: GTSNPN, SVGIG (reference sequence). CDR3 DNA sequence: TGTGCCTGGAACCGGGGGGCCTACGAGCAGTACTTC. Its translation: CAWNRGAYEQYF.